A single sample is the source of the 7 T cell receptor beta chains below, sequenced in a study of neoadjuvant anti-PD-1 for oral cavity cancer. Time point denoted: after neoadjuvant nivolumab, at surgical resection. TCRdb's copy holds only in-frame clones and misses some; the assay was immunoSEQ multiplex PCR. The table records under 8,000 clones, about 62% of them present only once. The material was PBMCs, obtained after nivolumab (anti-PD-1) treatment. These receptors came from a person between 35 and 79 years old with oral cavity squamous cell carcinoma.

DNA for the CDR3: TGCGCCAGCAGTGAGTTCACCGGCAATGAGCAGTTCTTC. This translates into CASSEFTGNEQFF. The chain employs TRBV10-1 and TRBJ2-1; no clear D. Germline-derived CDR1 and CDR2 are WNHNN and SYGVQD (reference sequence). The CDR3 runs to 13 residues. V was clipped by 1 base and J by 6 bases, with 7 bases between them.

This clone has only a few counts. This chain uses TRBV19 with TRBJ2-1, with 9 bases lining up with TRBD2. V lost 1 base to trimming and J lost 8 bases; unmatched junction nucleotides: 6. The CDR3 is 15 residues long. Germline CDR1 reads LNHDA; CDR2 reads SQIVND (reference sequence). The CDR3 coding sequence is TGTGCCAGTAGTATAGGGCTAGCGGGGAGCGATGAGCAGTTCTTC. Translated: CASSIGLAGSDEQFF.

The rearrangement joins TRBV9 to TRBJ2-7, with a tentative D call TRBD1 (6 bases). Trimming cost V 0 bases and J 6 bases, with 16 bases left between them. Germline V gives CDR1 SGDLS, CDR2 YYNGEE. This CDR3 region has 15 residues. This chain's CDR3 is CASSVAATGSTEQYF. The CDR3 DNA sequence: TGTGCCAGCAGCGTAGCGGCGACAGGATCAACCGAGCAGTACTTC.

The rearrangement uses TRBV9 and TRBJ1-3; D gene ambiguous. Germline V CDR1 and CDR2: SGDLS, YYNGEE. Deletions cut 1 base from V and 2 bases from J, with 7 bases between. The CDR3 contains 14 residues. CDR3: CASSVRGPGNTIYF. CDR3 nucleotides: TGTGCCAGCAGCGTAAGAGGACCTGGAAACACCATATATTTT.

The chain couples TRBV15 to TRBJ2-7; 11 nucleotides line up with TRBD2. J was trimmed by 5 bases and V by 0 bases; bases with no gene match: 9. Germline CDR1 is LNHNV and CDR2 is YYDKDF (reference sequence). This CDR3 is built from 17 residues. The CDR3 coding sequence is TGTGCCACCAGCAGAGAATATACTAGCGGGGGTATTGACGAGCAGTACTTC. It specifies CATSREYTSGGIDEQYF. Using reference TRBV15 and TRBJ2-7 for the parts outside the CDR3, the full variable domain is DAMVIQNPRYQVTQFGKPVTLSCSQTLNHNVMYWYQQKSSQAPKLLFHYYDKDFNNEADTPDNFQSRRPNTSFCFLDIRSPGLGDTAMYLCATSREYTSGGIDEQYFGPGTRLTVT.

V usage is TRBV6-5 and J usage is TRBJ1-4; D remains unclear. Germline values: CDR1 MNHEY, CDR2 SVGAGI. The CDR3 length is 14 residues. V was cut by 4 bases and J by 4 bases, with 10 bases left in between. Here the CDR3 DNA reads TGTGCCAGCAGTTCCCCGAGCCTTAATGAAAAACTGTTTTTT. Its protein is CASSSPSLNEKLFF.

This chain uses TRBV28 with TRBJ2-1, with 8 nucleotides matching TRBD1. Germline V gives CDR1 MDHEN, CDR2 SYDVKM. This CDR3 is 15 amino acids long. The V and J ends lost 2 bases and 4 bases, in that order; junction bases with no gene match: 4. CDR3 sequence: CASSLMQGAYNEQFF. The CDR3 nucleotides read TGTGCCAGCAGTTTAATGCAGGGGGCTTACAATGAGCAGTTCTTC. Filled out from reference TRBV28 and TRBJ2-1, the complete variable domain reads DVKVTQSSRYLVKRTGEKVFLECVQDMDHENMFWYRQDPGLGLRLIYFSYDVKMKEKGDIPEGYSVSREKKERFSLILESASTNQTSMYLCASSLMQGAYNEQFFGPGTRLTVL.